Below are 13 T cell receptor beta chains sequenced from a single sample in a study of Ad26.COV2.S vaccination and SARS-CoV-2 variants. Profiling relied on immunoSEQ multiplex PCR, and the TCRdb table lists in-frame clones only, not all of them. The profile shows about 140,000 clones, 86% of them singletons. The specimen was peripheral blood, collected after recovery from COVID-19. The origin of the receptors is a human donor who had recovered from COVID-19.

V usage is TRBV11-2 and J usage is TRBJ1-3; D not resolved. V was clipped by 5 bases and J by 1 base, with 9 bases between them. CDR1 is SGHAT, CDR2 FQNNGV, per germline. This CDR3 is 14 amino acids long. CDR3 sequence: CASSNLESGNTIYF. Written as DNA, the CDR3 is TGTGCCAGCAGCAACCTCGAGTCTGGAAACACCATATATTTT.

The chain has TRBV2 and TRBJ1-1; the D gene is possibly TRBD1 (5 bases). Trimming stripped 6 bases from V and 1 base from J, with 18 bases between. This CDR3 comprises 16 residues. Germline-derived CDR1 and CDR2 are SNHLY and FYNNEI. The CDR3 nucleotides are TGTGCCAGCAGGCGCCTGTCCGGGGCGGCGAACACTGAAGCTTTCTTT. Translated, it gives CASRRLSGAANTEAFF.

The rearrangement links TRBV3-1 (or the pseudogene TRBV3-2) to TRBJ2-7; TRBD1 is a possible D gene (5 bases). Germline V gene data show CDR1 as LGHDT and CDR2 as YNNKEL (reference sequence). This CDR3 is built from 14 residues. Trimming took off 2 bases at V and 5 bases at J, with 13 bases between the two ends. Here the CDR3 DNA reads TGTGCCAGCAGCCAATCCGTAGGGGCTGACGAGCAGTACTTC. Translation gives CASSQSVGADEQYF.

This clone was seen only a few times. This chain links TRBV27 with TRBJ1-1; D is ambiguous. Germline CDR1 MNHEY, CDR2 SMNVEV (reference sequence). The V end was cut by 7 bases, the J end by 2 bases, with 14 bases between. The CDR3 is made up of 14 amino acids. CDR3 coding DNA: TGTGCCAGCATCATCGGCAGACCCAACACTGAAGCTTTCTTT. Its protein product is CASIIGRPNTEAFF.

Of note for this clone: At one boundary the junction diverges from the germline segment, which might be a read error. This chain joins TRBV11-3 and TRBJ2-1; 9 bases line up with TRBD1. The CDR3 runs to 16 residues. Germline CDR1 is SGHNT and CDR2 is YENEEA. As DNA, the CDR3 is TGTGCCAGCAGCCTAGAACAGGGGGCGCCCGACAATGAGCAGTTCTTC. Its translation: CASSLEQGAPDNEQFF.

The chain carries TRBV24-1 and TRBJ1-5; 7 bases line up with TRBD1. With V trimmed by 3 bases and J by 3 bases, 4 bases remained unmatched. Germline V CDR1 and CDR2: KGHDR, SFDVKD. The CDR3 sequence is 15 residues long. The DNA of the CDR3 is TGTGCCACCAGTGATGCGACAGGGTTCAATCAGCCCCAGCATTTT. It specifies CATSDATGFNQPQHF.

The rearrangement links TRBV11-3 to TRBJ2-1, with D perhaps matching TRBD2 (5 bases). This CDR3 is 13 amino acids long. CDR1 and CDR2 (germline): SGHNT, YENEEA. V was trimmed by 3 bases and J by 13 bases, leaving 16 bases between them. The DNA of the CDR3 is TGTGCCAGCAGCTTTTCGGCGGGCCGCGCCCAGTTCTTC. Amino acids: CASSFSAGRAQFF.

The CDR3 loop is CASSSRGNTIYF. The CDR3 nucleotides read TGTGCCAGCAGCTCCAGGGGAAACACCATATATTTT. The chain has TRBV7-6 and TRBJ1-3; no firm D call. Trimming removed 4 bases from V and 4 bases from J, with 5 bases in between. The germline V gene encodes CDR1 SGHVS and CDR2 FNYEAQ. The CDR3 is made up of 12 amino acids.

The chain carries TRBV27 and TRBJ1-2; 8 bases fit TRBD1. The trim removed 0 bases at V and 3 bases at J, leaving 15 bases unmatched. Per germline, CDR1 MNHEY and CDR2 SMNVEV (reference sequence). The CDR3 runs to 19 residues. This CDR3 reads CASSLSPGRGRRSDYGYTF. CDR3 coding DNA: TGTGCCAGCAGTTTATCCCCCGGCAGGGGGCGCAGGTCGGACTATGGCTACACCTTC.

This chain uses TRBV7-9 with TRBJ2-3; weak D call: TRBD2 (5 bases). V lost 2 bases, J lost 5 bases, and 8 bases lay in between. From germline, CDR1 is SEHNR and CDR2 FQNEAQ (reference sequence). There are 13 residues in the CDR3. The CDR3, as DNA: TGTGCCAGCAGCTTACTCGGGAAAGATACGCAGTATTTT. Translating gives CASSLLGKDTQYF.

The CDR3 region is CASSNSDGTYEQYF. The CDR3 DNA is TGTGCCAGCAGCAATAGTGACGGAACGTACGAGCAGTACTTC. This rearrangement joins TRBV7-9 to TRBJ2-7; no clear D. The CDR3 covers 14 residues. Trimming stripped 5 bases from V and 4 bases from J, with 15 bases between. Germline values: CDR1 SEHNR, CDR2 FQNEAQ (reference sequence).

This chain connects TRBV7-2 to TRBJ2-7; D gene ambiguous. V gave up 6 bases and J gave up 2 bases, with 17 bases separating them. From germline, CDR1 is SGHTA and CDR2 FQGNSA. This CDR3 spans 15 amino acids. The CDR3 protein is CASSTNIVTAYEQYF. The CDR3 nucleotides read TGTGCCAGCAGTACAAACATTGTAACAGCCTACGAGCAGTACTTC.

CDR3 residues: CASRRVSNQPQHF. Written as DNA, the CDR3 is TGTGCCAGCCGACGGGTTAGCAATCAGCCCCAGCATTTT. The chain joins TRBV5-8 to TRBJ1-5, with D hard to call. Germline CDR1 reads SGHTS; CDR2 reads YDEGEE. V was trimmed by 7 bases and J by 0 bases, leaving 8 bases between them. This CDR3 has 13 amino acids. Full variable domain (missing parts from reference TRBV5-8 and TRBJ1-5): EAGVTQSPTHLIKTRGQQATLRCSPISGHTSVYWYQQALGLGLQFLLWYDEGEERNRGNFPPRFSGRQFPNYSSELNVNALELEDSALYLCASRRVSNQPQHFGDGTRLSIL.